This record covers a single T cell receptor beta chain. This specimen belongs to a study of blood T cell repertoires in COVID-19. The CDR3 is 13 residues long. The J segment lost 6 bases and the V segment lost 6 bases, leaving 5 bases of the junction unmatched. Germline CDR1 reads MDHEN; CDR2 reads SYDVKM. Profiled with immunoSEQ multiplex PCR; TCRdb holds only in-frame clones, not every one. In the table there are around 250,000 clones, approximately 86% of which are singletons. The V and J genes are TRBV28 and TRBJ1-2; the match to TRBD1 covers 9 bases. This clonotype was obtained from a woman aged 50 to 65 who had recovered from COVID-19. Sequenced input: PBMCs or T cells enriched from blood (not recorded which). The CDR3 nucleotides are TGTGCCAGCAGGGGGACAGGGAGGGATGGCTACACCTTC. This translates into CASRGTGRDGYTF.